This TCR beta chain came from a study of T cells expressing NK-cell markers. Study information: Eight donors were sequenced, seven testing HCMV-seropositive and one testing seronegative.

Worth noting for this clonotype: Antigen unknown.

The authors generated TCR beta cDNA through 5'RACE template switching with UMIs. TCRdb reprocessed the 5' RACE reads, with one entry per CDR3 protein and no DNA. Recorded for this sample: roughly 160,000 distinct CDR3 sequences. Germline CDR1 is SGHRS and CDR2 is YFSETQ. The CDR3 totals 16 residues. The study, taken as a whole, reports: In a group of several donors, dominant NKG2C+ clonotypes represented roughly 1.0-7.5% of CD8+ T cells. One observes that, in a handful of donors, these clonotypes were also the leading ones within the CD3+CD56-NKG2C+ fraction.

Sequenced sample: blood T cells: a sorted CD56 or NKG2C T cell subset, CD4+ or CD8+ T cells, or bulk PBMC T cells (not recorded which). This TCR derives from a woman between 18 and 69 years old in good health. The chain carries TRBV5-1 and TRBJ1-1; TCRdb calls TRBD1, which cannot be checked without DNA. The chain's CDR3 is CASSLAAGVVNTEAFF.